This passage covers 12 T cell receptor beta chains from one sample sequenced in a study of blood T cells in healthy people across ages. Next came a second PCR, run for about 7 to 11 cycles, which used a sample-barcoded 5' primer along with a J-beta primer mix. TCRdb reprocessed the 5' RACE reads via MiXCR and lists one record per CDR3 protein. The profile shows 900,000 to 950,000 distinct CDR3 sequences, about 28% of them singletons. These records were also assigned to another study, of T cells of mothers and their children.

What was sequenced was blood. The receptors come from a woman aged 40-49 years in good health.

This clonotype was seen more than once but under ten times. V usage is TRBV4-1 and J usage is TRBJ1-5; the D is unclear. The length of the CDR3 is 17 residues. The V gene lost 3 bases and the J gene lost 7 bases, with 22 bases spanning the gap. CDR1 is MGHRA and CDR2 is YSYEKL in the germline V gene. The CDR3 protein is CASSQGDGKEAKQPQHF. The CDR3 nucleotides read TGCGCCAGCAGCCAGGGAGACGGGAAGGAGGCGAAGCAGCCCCAGCATTTT.

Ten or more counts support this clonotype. The chain's CDR3 is CASTVAGGQETQYF. The DNA of the CDR3 is TGTGCCAGCACCGTGGCGGGGGGCCAAGAGACCCAGTACTTC. The rearrangement uses TRBV7-9 and TRBJ2-5, with 8 positions matching TRBD2. This CDR3 spans 14 amino acids. V was pared by 7 bases and J by 1 base, with 5 bases of the junction left unmatched. CDR1 and CDR2 from the germline V gene are SEHNR and FQNEAQ (reference sequence).

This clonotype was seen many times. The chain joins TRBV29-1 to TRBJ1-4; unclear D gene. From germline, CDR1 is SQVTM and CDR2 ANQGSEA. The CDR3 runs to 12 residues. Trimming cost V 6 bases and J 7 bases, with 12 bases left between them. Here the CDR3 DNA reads TGCAGCGTCAAGGACTCCACTGAAAAACTGTTTTTT. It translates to CSVKDSTEKLFF.

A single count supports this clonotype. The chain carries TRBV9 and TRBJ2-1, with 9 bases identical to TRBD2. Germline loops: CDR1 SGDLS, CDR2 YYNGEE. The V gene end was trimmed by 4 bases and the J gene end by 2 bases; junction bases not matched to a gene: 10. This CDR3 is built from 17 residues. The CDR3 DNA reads TGTGCCAGCAGCCCTATCGGAGCGGGAGGCCCCTACAATGAGCAGTTCTTC. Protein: CASSPIGAGGPYNEQFF. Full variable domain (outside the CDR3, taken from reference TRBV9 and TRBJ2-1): DSGVTQTPKHLITATGQRVTLRCSPRSGDLSVYWYQQSLDQGLQFLIQYYNGEERAKGNILERFSAQQFPDLHSELNLSSLELGDSALYFCASSPIGAGGPYNEQFFGPGTRLTVL.

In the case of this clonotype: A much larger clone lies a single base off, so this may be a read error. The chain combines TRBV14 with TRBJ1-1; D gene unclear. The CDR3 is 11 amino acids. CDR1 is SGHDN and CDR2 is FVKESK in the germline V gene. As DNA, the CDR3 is TGTGCCAACAGCCACCTCACTGAAGCTTTCTTT. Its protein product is CANSHLTEAFF.

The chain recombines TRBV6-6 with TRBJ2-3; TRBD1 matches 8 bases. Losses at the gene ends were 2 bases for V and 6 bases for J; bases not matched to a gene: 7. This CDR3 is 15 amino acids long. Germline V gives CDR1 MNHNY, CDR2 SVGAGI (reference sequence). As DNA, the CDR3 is TGTGCCAGCAGTTACCCGGACAGGGTTGGGGATACGCAGTATTTT. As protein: CASSYPDRVGDTQYF.

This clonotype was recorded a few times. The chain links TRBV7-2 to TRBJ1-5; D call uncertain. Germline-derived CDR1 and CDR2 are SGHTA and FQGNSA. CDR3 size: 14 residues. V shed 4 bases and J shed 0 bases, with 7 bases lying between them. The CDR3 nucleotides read TGTGCCAGCAGCTGTGGCCCTAGCAATCAGCCCCAGCATTTT. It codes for CASSCGPSNQPQHF.

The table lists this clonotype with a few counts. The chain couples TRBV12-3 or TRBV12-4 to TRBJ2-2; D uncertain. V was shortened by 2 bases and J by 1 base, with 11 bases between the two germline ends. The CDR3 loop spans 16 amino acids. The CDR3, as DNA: TGTGCCAGCAGTTTAAACCCTCCGGGGAACACCGGGGAGCTGTTTTTT. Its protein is CASSLNPPGNTGELFF.

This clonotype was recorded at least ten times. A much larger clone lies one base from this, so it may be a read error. The CDR3 DNA follows: TGTGCCAGCAGCTTAGGTGGTAGCGGGGGATGGAATGAGCAGTTCTTC. Residues: CASSLGGSGGWNEQFF. This chain connects TRBV7-6 to TRBJ2-1; TRBD2 agrees at 9 bases. The CDR3 length is 16 residues. V was clipped by 1 base and J by 7 bases; unmatched bases: 8. Looked up from germline, CDR1 is SGHVS and CDR2 is FNYEAQ.

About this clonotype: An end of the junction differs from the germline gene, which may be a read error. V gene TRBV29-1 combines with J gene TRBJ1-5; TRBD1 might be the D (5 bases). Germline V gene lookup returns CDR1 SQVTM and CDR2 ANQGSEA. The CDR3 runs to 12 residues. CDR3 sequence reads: CSVVEGNQPLHF. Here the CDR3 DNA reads TGCAGCGTTGTTGAGGGGAATCAGCCCCTGCATTTT.

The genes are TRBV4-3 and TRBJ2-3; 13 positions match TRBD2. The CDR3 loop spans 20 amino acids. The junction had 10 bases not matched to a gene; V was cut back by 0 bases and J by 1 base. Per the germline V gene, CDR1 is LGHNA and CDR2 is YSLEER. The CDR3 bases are TGCGCCAGCAGCCAAGATCGGGGACTAGCGGGGAAGTCTGGCACAGATACGCAGTATTTT. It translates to CASSQDRGLAGKSGTDTQYF.

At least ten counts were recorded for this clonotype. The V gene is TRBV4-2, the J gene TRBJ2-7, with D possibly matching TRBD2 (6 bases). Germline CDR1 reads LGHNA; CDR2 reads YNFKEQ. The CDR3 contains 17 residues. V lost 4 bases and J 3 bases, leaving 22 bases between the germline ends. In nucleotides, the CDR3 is TGTGCCAGCAGCCTGGCCGGAGGGGACGCTGTGCTCTACGAGCAGTACTTC. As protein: CASSLAGGDAVLYEQYF.